This T cell receptor (beta chain) derives from a study of human T cells and chemical hapten exposure. Germline CDR1 reads DFQATT; CDR2 reads SNEGSKA (reference sequence). The J segment lost 5 bases and the V segment lost 5 bases, leaving 4 bases of the junction unmatched. The length of the CDR3 is 13 residues. TCRdb called the RACE reads again in MiXCR, with one record for every CDR3 protein. The data contain about 120,000 distinct CDR3 sequences, approximately 15% of them singletons. Regarding time point: pre-sensitization, week 0. The treatment: therapeutic diphenylcyclopropenone sensitization with weekly scalp DPC. This clonotype was found a few times.

This sample comprised whole blood, obtained in connection with sensitization to the hapten diphenylcyclopropenone (DPC). The origin of this receptor is a woman aged 18-29 years with alopecia areata. Some clones in this sample may be carry-over from other donors' samples. The chain combines TRBV20-1 with TRBJ2-3; 10 bases map to TRBD2. CDR3 protein: CSAPSGGVDTQYF. The CDR3 DNA is TGCAGTGCTCCCAGCGGGGGGGTAGATACGCAGTATTTT.